Below, 19 T cell receptor beta chains from the same sample are listed, as sequenced in a study of T cell responses to AZD1222 COVID-19 vaccine. Assay used: immunoSEQ multiplex PCR; TCRdb lists only in-frame clones, some missing. The sample lists 120,000 to 150,000 clones; approximately 91% were seen once. Specimen: peripheral blood, collected 28 days after the second AZD1222 dose. These receptors all stem from an adult who received the AZD1222 COVID-19 vaccine.

This chain uses TRBV4-3 with TRBJ2-3; D possibly corresponds to TRBD2 (6 bases). The V gene's germline CDR1 is LGHNA and CDR2 YSLEER. The CDR3 covers 14 residues. Trimming took 8 bases from V and 0 from J, leaving 12 bases between them. DNA of the CDR3: TGCGCCAGCGGGAGGTCGGGGAGCACAGATACGCAGTATTTT. It encodes CASGRSGSTDTQYF.

The V call is TRBV19, the J call TRBJ1-1; D unclear. This CDR3 has 14 amino acids. In germline, CDR1 is LNHDA, CDR2 SQIVND (reference sequence). V lost 7 bases, J lost 0 bases, and 12 bases lay in between. DNA for the CDR3: TGTGCCAGTACCATCCCGGGGATGAACACTGAAGCTTTCTTT. Amino acid sequence: CASTIPGMNTEAFF.

This chain uses TRBV19 with TRBJ1-1; D unresolved. V lost 4 bases and J lost 3, with 12 bases in between. CDR3 length equals 14 residues. CDR1 and CDR2 (germline): LNHDA, SQIVND (reference sequence). CDR3 in amino acids: CASSTLGGYTEAFF. DNA of the CDR3: TGTGCCAGTAGTACTTTAGGCGGGTACACTGAAGCTTTCTTT.

This chain joins TRBV5-1 and TRBJ2-3, with no clear D. The ends were cut back, 6 bases at V and 6 bases at J, with 14 bases in the middle. CDR3 length: 13 amino acids. In germline, CDR1 is SGHRS, CDR2 YFSETQ. The CDR3 loop is CASNSGGWDTQYF. Here the CDR3 DNA reads TGCGCCAGCAACTCGGGTGGGTGGGATACGCAGTATTTT. The full variable domain, in which reference TRBV5-1 and TRBJ2-3 provide the parts outside the CDR3, is KAGVTQTPRYLIKTRGQQVTLSCSPISGHRSVSWYQQTPGQGLQFLFEYFSETQRNKGNFPGRFSGRQFSNSRSEMNVSTLELGDSALYLCASNSGGWDTQYFGPGTRLTVL.

The chain joins TRBV29-1 to TRBJ2-7; D uncertain. Looked up from germline, CDR1 is SQVTM and CDR2 is ANQGSEA. The CDR3 runs to 12 residues. Trimming took 4 bases from V and 2 from J, leaving 9 bases between them. CDR3 protein: CSVGTAPYEQYF. The CDR3 region has the DNA TGCAGCGTTGGGACGGCTCCCTACGAGCAGTACTTC.

V is TRBV19 and J is TRBJ1-5, with D tentatively TRBD1 (6 bases). In germline, CDR1 is LNHDA, CDR2 SQIVND (reference sequence). The CDR3 is 13 amino acids. With 4 bases removed from V and 5 bases from J, the gap between germline ends came to 9 bases. The CDR3 bases are TGTGCCAGTAGTACGGACAGATATCAGCCCCAGCATTTT. Protein product: CASSTDRYQPQHF.

The V call is TRBV7-8, the J call TRBJ2-1; D possibly corresponds to TRBD2 (7 bases). This CDR3 is built from 15 residues. In germline, CDR1 is SGHVS, CDR2 FQNEAQ. Between the trimmed V and J ends, which lost 5 bases and 9 bases, there was a span of 20 bases. The CDR3 protein is CASSPEGGGLGEQFF. The CDR3 DNA sequence: TGTGCCAGCAGCCCGGAGGGGGGGGGCCTTGGTGAGCAGTTCTTC.

The J gene is TRBJ1-2, the V gene TRBV28; TRBD1 matches at 7 bases. Germline CDR1 reads MDHEN; CDR2 reads SYDVKM. CDR3 length equals 13 residues. After removal of 4 bases from V and 5 bases from J, the junction contained 4 bases not matched to a gene. The CDR3 DNA reads TGTGCCAGCAGTTCGGACAGGATTTATGGCTACACCTTC. This codes for CASSSDRIYGYTF.

The chain uses TRBV11-2 and TRBJ1-4; D gene unclear. CDR3 length: 11 residues. Trimming stripped 0 bases from V and 7 bases from J, with 0 bases between. CDR1 is SGHAT, CDR2 FQNNGV, per germline. CDR3 sequence (DNA): TGTGCCAGCAGCTTAGATGAAAAACTGTTTTTT. Translation gives CASSLDEKLFF.

The chain carries TRBV27 and TRBJ2-5, with TRBD1 matching over 9 bases. The CDR3 is 15 residues long. Trimming removed 6 bases from V and 5 bases from J; junction bases left unmatched: 10. Germline V CDR1 and CDR2: MNHEY, SMNVEV (reference sequence). The CDR3 sequence: CASSPKTGGIETQYF. DNA of the CDR3: TGTGCCAGCAGCCCCAAGACAGGGGGAATTGAGACCCAGTACTTC.

This chain connects TRBV20-1 to TRBJ2-1; 9 bases are shared with TRBD2. The V gene's germline CDR1 is DFQATT and CDR2 SNEGSKA (reference sequence). Trimming took 3 bases from V and 10 from J; bases not matched to a gene: 10. CDR3 length: 14 amino acids. CDR3 region: CSASPSGTSAEQFF. CDR3 sequence (DNA): TGCAGTGCTAGTCCTAGCGGGACGTCGGCGGAGCAGTTCTTC.

CDR3 in DNA: TGTGCCAGCAGCCTGAGCGGGGGGATAAACACCGGGGAGCTGTTTTTT. It yields the protein CASSLSGGINTGELFF. This chain connects TRBV6-4 to TRBJ2-2, with 9 bases identical to TRBD2. Germline V gene data show CDR1 as MRHNA and CDR2 as SNTAGT. J lost 2 bases, V lost 6 bases, and 7 bases had no gene match. The CDR3 is made up of 16 amino acids.

The chain joins TRBV2 to TRBJ1-1; TRBD1 is a possible D gene (5 bases). The CDR3 has 16 amino acids. V lost 4 bases and J lost 6, with 21 bases in between. Germline CDR1 and CDR2: SNHLY and FYNNEI. CDR3 residues: CASSVLPGGTGAEAFF. As DNA, the CDR3 is TGTGCCAGCAGTGTTTTGCCCGGGGGGACGGGCGCTGAAGCTTTCTTT.

The chain recombines TRBV28 with TRBJ1-2; 9 bases line up with TRBD1. The CDR3 spans 17 residues. Losses at the gene ends were 2 bases for V and 4 bases for J; bases not matched to a gene: 11. CDR1 MDHEN and CDR2 SYDVKM come from the germline V gene. Here the CDR3 DNA reads TGTGCCAGCAGTTTACCCGGGACAGGGACCCGTCCCTATGGCTACACCTTC. Its translation is CASSLPGTGTRPYGYTF.

The rearrangement joins TRBV5-4 to TRBJ2-7, with 8 bases matching TRBD1. CDR3 length: 14 residues. Germline CDR1 reads SGHNT; CDR2 reads YYREEE (reference sequence). J was trimmed by 2 bases and V by 4 bases; bases with no gene match: 5. The CDR3 DNA reads as TGTGCCAGCAGCGTGGACAGGGCTACCTACGAGCAGTACTTC. This encodes CASSVDRATYEQYF.

This clone occurred a few times. Distinct nucleotide sequences in the sample also encode this CDR3. The chain has TRBV27 and TRBJ1-2; the match to TRBD1 covers 9 bases. V trimming: 5 bases; J trimming: 3 bases; junction bases outside the gene matches: 7. Germline values: CDR1 MNHEY, CDR2 SMNVEV (reference sequence). The CDR3 has 15 residues. CDR3 sequence (DNA): TGTGCCAGCAGTGTAGGGACAGGGAAGGACTATGGCTACACCTTC. It specifies CASSVGTGKDYGYTF.

The rearrangement links TRBV5-1 to TRBJ1-5, with 7 nucleotides matching TRBD1. Germline loops: CDR1 SGHRS, CDR2 YFSETQ. CDR3 length: 14 amino acids. J gave up 7 bases and V 4 bases, and 8 bases lay outside the gene matches. The chain's CDR3 is CASSETYRGQPQHF. CDR3 in DNA: TGCGCCAGCAGCGAAACCTACAGGGGCCAGCCCCAGCATTTT.

The V gene is TRBV12-3 or TRBV12-4, the J gene TRBJ1-1; D unresolved. The CDR3 extends over 12 amino acids. V lost 6 bases to trimming and J lost 5 bases, with 10 bases between them. The CDR3 bases are TGTGCCAGCAGCACCGTGGGAACTGAAGCTTTCTTT. It encodes CASSTVGTEAFF.

The chain joins TRBV19 to TRBJ1-1; D unclear. V lost 1 base and J 1 base, leaving 4 bases between the germline ends. Germline-derived CDR1 and CDR2 are LNHDA and SQIVND (reference sequence). The CDR3 consists of 13 residues. CDR3 DNA sequence: TGTGCCAGTAGTATAGTCACGAACACTGAAGCTTTCTTT. Translating it yields CASSIVTNTEAFF. Full variable domain (outside the CDR3, taken from reference TRBV19 and TRBJ1-1): DGGITQSPKYLFRKEGQNVTLSCEQNLNHDAMYWYRQDPGQGLRLIYYSQIVNDFQKGDIAEGYSVSREKKESFPLTVTSAQKNPTAFYLCASSIVTNTEAFFGQGTRLTVV.